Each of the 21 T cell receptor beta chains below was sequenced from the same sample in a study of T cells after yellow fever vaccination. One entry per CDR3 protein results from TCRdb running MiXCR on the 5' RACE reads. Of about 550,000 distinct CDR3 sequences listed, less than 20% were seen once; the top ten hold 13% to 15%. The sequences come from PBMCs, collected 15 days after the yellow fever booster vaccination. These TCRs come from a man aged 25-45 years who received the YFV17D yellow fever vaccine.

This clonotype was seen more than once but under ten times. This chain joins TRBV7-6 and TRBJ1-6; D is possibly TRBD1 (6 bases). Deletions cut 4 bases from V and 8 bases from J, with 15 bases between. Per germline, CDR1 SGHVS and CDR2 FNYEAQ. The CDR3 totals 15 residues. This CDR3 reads CASSSNRVGDSPLHF. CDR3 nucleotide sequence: TGTGCCAGCAGCTCGAACAGGGTTGGGGATTCACCCCTCCACTTT.

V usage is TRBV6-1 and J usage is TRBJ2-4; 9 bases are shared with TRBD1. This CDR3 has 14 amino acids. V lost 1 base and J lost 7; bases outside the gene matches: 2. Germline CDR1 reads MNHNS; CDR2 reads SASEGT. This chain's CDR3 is CASSEEQGANIQYF. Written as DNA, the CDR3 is TGTGCCAGCAGTGAAGAACAGGGGGCGAACATTCAGTACTTC.

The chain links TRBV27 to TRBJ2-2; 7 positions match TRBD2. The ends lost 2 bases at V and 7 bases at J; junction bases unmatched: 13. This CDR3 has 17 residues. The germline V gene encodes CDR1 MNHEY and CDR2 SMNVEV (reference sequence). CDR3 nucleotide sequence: TGTGCCAGCAGTTTAAGTCAAATTACTAGCGATATCGGGGAGCTGTTTTTT. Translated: CASSLSQITSDIGELFF.

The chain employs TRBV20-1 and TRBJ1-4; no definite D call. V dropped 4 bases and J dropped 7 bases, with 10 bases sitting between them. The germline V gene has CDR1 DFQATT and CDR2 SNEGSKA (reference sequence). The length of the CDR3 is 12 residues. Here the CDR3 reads CSAKLLSEKLFF. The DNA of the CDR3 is TGCAGTGCTAAACTTTTAAGTGAAAAACTGTTTTTT.

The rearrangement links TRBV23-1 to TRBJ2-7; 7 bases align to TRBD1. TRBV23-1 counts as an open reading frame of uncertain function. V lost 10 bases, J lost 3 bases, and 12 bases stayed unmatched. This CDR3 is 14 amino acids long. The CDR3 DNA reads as TGCGCCACCCGCTGGCAGGGGGTGGGCTACGAGCAGTACTTC. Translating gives CATRWQGVGYEQYF.

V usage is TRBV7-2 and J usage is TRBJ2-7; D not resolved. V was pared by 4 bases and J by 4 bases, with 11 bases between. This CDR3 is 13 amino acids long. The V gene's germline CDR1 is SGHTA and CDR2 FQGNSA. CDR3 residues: CASSSDKYYEQYF. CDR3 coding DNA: TGTGCCAGCAGCTCAGACAAGTATTACGAGCAGTACTTC.

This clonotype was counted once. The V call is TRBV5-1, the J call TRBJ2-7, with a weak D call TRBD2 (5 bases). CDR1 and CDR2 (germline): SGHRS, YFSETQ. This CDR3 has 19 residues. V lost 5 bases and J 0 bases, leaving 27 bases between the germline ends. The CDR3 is CASRHGLKDNRRSSYEQYF. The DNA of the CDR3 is TGCGCCAGCAGACACGGACTGAAGGATAATCGTAGGAGCTCCTACGAGCAGTACTTC.

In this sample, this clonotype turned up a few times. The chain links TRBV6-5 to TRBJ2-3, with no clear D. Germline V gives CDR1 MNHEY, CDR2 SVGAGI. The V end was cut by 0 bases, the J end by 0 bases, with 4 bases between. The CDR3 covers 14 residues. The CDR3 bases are TGTGCCAGCAGTTACTCGCTAAGCACAGATACGCAGTATTTT. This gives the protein CASSYSLSTDTQYF.

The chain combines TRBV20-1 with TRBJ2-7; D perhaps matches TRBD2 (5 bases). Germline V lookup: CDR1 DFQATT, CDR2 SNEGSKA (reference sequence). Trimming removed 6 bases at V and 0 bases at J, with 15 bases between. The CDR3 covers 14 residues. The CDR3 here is CSAQILGSSYEQYF. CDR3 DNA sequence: TGCAGTGCGCAAATACTAGGAAGCTCCTACGAGCAGTACTTC.

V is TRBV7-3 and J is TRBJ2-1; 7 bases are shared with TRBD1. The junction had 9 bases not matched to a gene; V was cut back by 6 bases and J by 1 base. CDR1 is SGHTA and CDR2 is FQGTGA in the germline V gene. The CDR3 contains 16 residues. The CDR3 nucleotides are TGTGCCAGCAGTCCAACACAGGGGTTATCCTACAATGAGCAGTTCTTC. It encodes CASSPTQGLSYNEQFF.

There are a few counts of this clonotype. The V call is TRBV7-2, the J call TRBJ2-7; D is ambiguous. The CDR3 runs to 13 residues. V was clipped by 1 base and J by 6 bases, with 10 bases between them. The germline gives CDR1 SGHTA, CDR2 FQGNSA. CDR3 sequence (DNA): TGTGCCAGCAGCTTAGTTCAAACTGCCGAGCAGTACTTC. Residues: CASSLVQTAEQYF.

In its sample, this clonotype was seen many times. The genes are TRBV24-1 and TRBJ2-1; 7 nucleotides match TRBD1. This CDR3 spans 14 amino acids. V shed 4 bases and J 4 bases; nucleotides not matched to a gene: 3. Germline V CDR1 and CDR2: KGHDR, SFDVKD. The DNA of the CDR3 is TGTGCCACCAGTGACCCGGGACAGTACAATGAGCAGTTCTTC. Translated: CATSDPGQYNEQFF.

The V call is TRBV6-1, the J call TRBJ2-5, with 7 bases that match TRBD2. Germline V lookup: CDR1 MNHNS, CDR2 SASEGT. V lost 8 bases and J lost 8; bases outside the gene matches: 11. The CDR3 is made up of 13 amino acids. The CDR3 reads CASLSLAVGTQYF. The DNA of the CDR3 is TGTGCCAGCCTAAGTCTAGCGGTCGGTACCCAGTACTTC.

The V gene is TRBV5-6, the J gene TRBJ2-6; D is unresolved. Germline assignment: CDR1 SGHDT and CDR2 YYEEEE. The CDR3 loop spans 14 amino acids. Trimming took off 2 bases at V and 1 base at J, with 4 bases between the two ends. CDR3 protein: CASSFQSGANVLTF. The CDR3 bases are TGTGCCAGCAGCTTCCAATCTGGGGCCAACGTCCTGACTTTC.

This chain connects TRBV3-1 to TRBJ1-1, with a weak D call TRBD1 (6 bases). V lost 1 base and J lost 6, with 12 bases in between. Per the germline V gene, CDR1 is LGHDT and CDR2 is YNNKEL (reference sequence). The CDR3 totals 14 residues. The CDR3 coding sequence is TGTGCCAGCAGCCAAGCCTTACAGGGCTCTGAAGCTTTCTTT. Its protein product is CASSQALQGSEAFF.

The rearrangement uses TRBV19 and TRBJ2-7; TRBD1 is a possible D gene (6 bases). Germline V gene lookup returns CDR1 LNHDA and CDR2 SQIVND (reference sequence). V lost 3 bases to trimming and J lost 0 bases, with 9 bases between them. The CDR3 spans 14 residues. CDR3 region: CASSIRGVSYEQYF. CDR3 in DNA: TGTGCCAGTAGTATCAGGGGCGTCTCCTACGAGCAGTACTTC.

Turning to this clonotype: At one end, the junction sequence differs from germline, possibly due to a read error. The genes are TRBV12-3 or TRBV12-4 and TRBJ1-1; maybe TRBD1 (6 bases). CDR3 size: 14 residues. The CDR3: CASSLGQLRTEAFF. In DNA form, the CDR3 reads TGTGCCAGCAGCTTAGGACAGCTGAGGACTGAAGCTTTCTTT.

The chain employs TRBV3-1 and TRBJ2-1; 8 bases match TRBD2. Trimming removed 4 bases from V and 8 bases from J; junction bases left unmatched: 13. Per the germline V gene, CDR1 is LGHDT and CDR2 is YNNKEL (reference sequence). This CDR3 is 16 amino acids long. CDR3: CASSRDSGTRFDEQFF. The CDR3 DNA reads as TGTGCCAGCAGCCGGGATTCCGGGACTAGATTCGATGAGCAGTTCTTC.

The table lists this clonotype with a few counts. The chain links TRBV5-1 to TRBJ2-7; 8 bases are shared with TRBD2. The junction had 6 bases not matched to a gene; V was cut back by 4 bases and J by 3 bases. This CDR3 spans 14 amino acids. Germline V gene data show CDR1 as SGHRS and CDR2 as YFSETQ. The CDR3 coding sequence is TGCGCCAGCAGCGGAGGAGCGGGAGTCTACGAGCAGTACTTC. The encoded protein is CASSGGAGVYEQYF.

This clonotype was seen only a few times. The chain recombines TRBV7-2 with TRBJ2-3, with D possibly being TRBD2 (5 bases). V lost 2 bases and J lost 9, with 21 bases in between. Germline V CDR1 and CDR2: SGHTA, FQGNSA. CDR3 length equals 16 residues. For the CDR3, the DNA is TGTGCCAGCAGCTTAATTGGCAGGAAAAGAGCGGAGACGCAGTATTTT. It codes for CASSLIGRKRAETQYF.

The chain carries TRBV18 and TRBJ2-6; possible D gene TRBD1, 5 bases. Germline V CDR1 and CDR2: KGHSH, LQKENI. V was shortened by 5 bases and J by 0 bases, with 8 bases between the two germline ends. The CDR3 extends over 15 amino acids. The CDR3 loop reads CASSKGVSGANVLTF. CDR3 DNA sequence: TGTGCCAGCTCAAAAGGGGTCTCTGGGGCCAACGTCCTGACTTTC. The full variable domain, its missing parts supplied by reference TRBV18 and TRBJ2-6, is NAGVMQNPRHLVRRRGQEARLRCSPMKGHSHVYWYRQLPEEGLKFMVYLQKENIIDESGMPKERFSAEFPKEGPSILRIQQVVRGDSAAYFCASSKGVSGANVLTFGAGSRLTVL.